A selection of T cell receptor beta chains follows, all from one sample in a study of blood T cell repertoires in COVID-19. Sequencing used immunoSEQ multiplex PCR; TCRdb keeps in-frame clones, though not all of them. The sample holds about 22,000 clones, roughly nine tenths seen once. The sequenced material came from peripheral blood. These receptors all stem from a human donor with active COVID-19. The donor label of this sample is uncertain. The CDR3 runs from the conserved cysteine through the conserved F or W. The D gene is left open where the match is weak. A row's size may be missing; if present it is once, few, many or a size class.

D | J | size | V | DNA | CDR3
. | TRBJ1-6 | . | TRBV12-3/TRBV12-4 | TGTGCCAGCAGCCTATGGTCCTCACCCCTCCACTTT | CASSLWSSPLHF
TRBD2 | TRBJ2-3 | . | TRBV20-1 | TGCAGTGCTAGTCTGGCGGGAGAGGGGTCAGATACGCAGTATTTT | CSASLAGEGSDTQYF
. | TRBJ2-7 | . | TRBV7-8 | TGTGCCAGCAGCTTAGCGGCAGTATCCTACGAGCAGTACTTC | CASSLAAVSYEQYF
. | TRBJ1-1 | . | TRBV19 | TGTGCCAGTAGTATGGGGGGGGCTAGTAGGGCTGAAGCTTTCTTT | CASSMGGASRAEAFF
. | TRBJ1-1 | . | TRBV10-2 | TGCGCCAGCAGTGTCGGGAACACTGAAGCTTTCTTT | CASSVGNTEAFF
. | TRBJ1-6 | . | TRBV12-5 | TGTGCTAGTGGTTTGGGCCCCCCCAGGAGGGCCTATAATTCACCCCTCCACTTT | CASGLGPPRRAYNSPLHF
. | TRBJ1-2 | . | TRBV5-6 | TGTGCCAGCAGCCCGGACAGTATACTTAACTATGGCTACACCTTC | CASSPDSILNYGYTF
TRBD2 | TRBJ2-5 | . | TRBV5-6 | TGTGCCAGCATCACCGAGGGCGGGGGGCAAGAGACCCAGTACTTC | CASITEGGGQETQYF
. | TRBJ2-2 | . | TRBV27 | TGTGCCAGCAGTCCGTACACCGGGGAGCTGTTTTTT | CASSPYTGELFF
. | TRBJ2-3 | . | TRBV21-1 | TGTGCCAGCAGCAAATTCTTTCGTAGGGACAGGGGGTCGGATACGCAGTATTTT | CASSKFFRRDRGSDTQYF
. | TRBJ2-7 | . | TRBV7-8 | TGTGCCAGCAGCTTTGCGTCCGAGCAGTACTTC | CASSFASEQYF
. | TRBJ1-1 | once | TRBV7-6 | TGTGCCAGCAGCTTAGGCGGGGGTATGAACACTGAAGCTTTCTTT | CASSLGGGMNTEAFF
TRBD1 | TRBJ1-4 | . | TRBV28 | TGTGCCACGGGACAGGGGACTACTAATGAAAAACTGTTTTTT | CATGQGTTNEKLFF
. | TRBJ2-7 | . | TRBV28 | TGTGCCAGCAGTTTCCAGTTAAGTGGGAGTCCACACGAGCAGTACTTC | CASSFQLSGSPHEQYF
. | TRBJ2-7 | . | TRBV29-1 | TGCAGCGTTGAGGGCTCGGGGTCCTACGAGCAGTACTTC | CSVEGSGSYEQYF
TRBD1 | TRBJ1-4 | . | TRBV27 | TGTGCCAGCAGTTCCTGGACAGGGGATGAAAAACTGTTTTTT | CASSSWTGDEKLFF
TRBD1 | TRBJ2-7 | . | TRBV28 | TGTGCCAGCAGTTCTCTGTTCCGACAGGGGCAGAGTTACTACGAGCAGTACTTC | CASSSLFRQGQSYYEQYF
. | TRBJ1-1 | once | TRBV2 | TGTGCCAGCAGTAAAACAGAGAACACTGAAGCTTTCTTT | CASSKTENTEAFF
TRBD1 | TRBJ1-1 | . | TRBV6-5 | TGTGCCAGCAGTTACACAGGGGGCCGAACTGAAGCTTTCTTT | CASSYTGGRTEAFF
. | TRBJ2-7 | once | TRBV19 | TGTGCCAGTAGTATAGATGGTACACCCTACGAGCAGTACTTC | CASSIDGTPYEQYF
. | TRBJ1-4 | . | TRBV6-6 | TGTGCCAGCAGTTACCCTTCGGGGGAGGAAAAACTGTTTTTT | CASSYPSGEEKLFF
TRBD1 | TRBJ2-5 | . | TRBV12-5 | TGTGCTAGTGGTGCATCAGGGGGCCAAGAGACCCAGTACTTC | CASGASGGQETQYF
. | TRBJ2-1 | . | TRBV5-4 | TGTGCCAGCAGCTTGGGTGGGCCGTACAATGAGCAGTTCTTC | CASSLGGPYNEQFF
. | TRBJ2-3 | once | TRBV18 | TGTGCCAGCTCACCATCGACAGATACGCAGTATTTT | CASSPSTDTQYF
TRBD1 | TRBJ2-3 | few | TRBV6-2/TRBV6-3 | TGTGCCAGCAGTCAGGACAGGGGGCGATCTCTCACAGATACGCAGTATTTT | CASSQDRGRSLTDTQYF
. | TRBJ1-4 | . | TRBV5-8 | TGTGCCAGCAACTGGAGCCGAGAAAAACTGTTTTTT | CASNWSREKLFF
. | TRBJ1-5 | . | TRBV21-1 | TGTGCCAGCAGCAAAAACGACAGGGGGCTGGGTCAGCCCCAGCATTTT | CASSKNDRGLGQPQHF
. | TRBJ1-5 | . | TRBV2 | TGTGCCAGCGGCTTCAATCAGCCCCAGCATTTT | CASGFNQPQHF
. | TRBJ2-5 | few | TRBV18 | TGTGCCAGCTCACCATCCCCCGGGGTTGGAGAGACCCAGTACTTC | CASSPSPGVGETQYF
. | TRBJ1-1 | . | TRBV12-3/TRBV12-4 | TGTGCCAGCAGTACTCTCACAGGGACTGAAGCTTTCTTT | CASSTLTGTEAFF
TRBD1 | TRBJ2-7 | . | TRBV3-1/TRBV3-2 | TGTGCCAGCAGCCAGCCCCGGGACAGGGGGGGCTACGAGCAGTACTTC | CASSQPRDRGGYEQYF
. | TRBJ1-1 | . | TRBV25-1 | TGTGCCAGCAGTCAAACCGCAGGAGAAGCTTTCTTT | CASSQTAGEAFF
. | TRBJ2-2 | . | TRBV12-5 | TGTGCTAGTGGTTTGGGGACTGCCCTCCGCGGGGAGCTGTTTTTT | CASGLGTALRGELFF
TRBD2 | TRBJ2-2 | . | TRBV6-5 | TGTGCCAGCAGTTACTGGGTGGGAGGGTCTGCCGGGGAGCTGTTTTTT | CASSYWVGGSAGELFF
TRBD2 | TRBJ2-7 | . | TRBV6-6 | TGTGCCAGCAGTCCGCGGACTAGCGGGAGATTCCCCTACGAACAGTACTTC | CASSPRTSGRFPYEQYF
TRBD2 | TRBJ2-3 | once | TRBV6-1 | TGTGCCAGCAGTGGGACTAGCGGGGGCCCCATTTTGATCACAGATACGCAGTATTTT | CASSGTSGGPILITDTQYF
. | TRBJ2-7 | . | TRBV19 | TGTGCCAGTAGTATTAGTGGAGGGAGTGGTACCTACGAGCAGTACTTC | CASSISGGSGTYEQYF
. | TRBJ1-1 | . | TRBV20-1 | TGCAGTGCATACAGGAACACTGAAGCTTTCTTT | CSAYRNTEAFF
. | TRBJ2-1 | . | TRBV12-3/TRBV12-4 | TGTGCCAGCAGTTTAGCCGGGAACAATGAGCAGTTCTTC | CASSLAGNNEQFF
TRBD2 | TRBJ2-7 | . | TRBV2 | TGTGCCAGCAGGAGACTAGCGGGTATAGTCTCCTACGAGCAGTACTTC | CASRRLAGIVSYEQYF